This T cell receptor (beta chain) is drawn from a study of T cell repertoires in cytomegalovirus infection. The wider study: CMV infection and matching HLA type were both indicated by public TCR beta signatures.

This clonotype has only a few counts. As yet, its antigen is unknown. General study findings and limits: Totalled public TCR beta family frequency picked out people who carried CMV plus the relevant HLA. HLA-C-restricted CMV-specific TCR beta clonotypes prevailed in the ex vivo response.

TCRdb reprocessed the reads with MiXCR, giving one entry per CDR3 protein. The table shows fewer than 200,000 distinct CDR3 sequences, with 15% to 20% occurring only once. The sample consisted of PBMCs. The sequence was obtained from a human donor in good health (CMV status not recorded). Some clones in this sample may be carry-over from other donors' samples.

The DNA for the CDR3 is TGCAGCGTTCCACAAGATGGGACAGATACGCAGTATTTT. It translates to CSVPQDGTDTQYF. V and J are TRBV29-1 and TRBJ2-3; D is ambiguous. V shed 5 bases and J shed 3 bases, with 12 bases lying between them. The germline CDR1 and CDR2 sequences are SQVTM and ANQGSEA. The CDR3 covers 13 residues.